This T cell receptor (beta chain) comes out of a study of T-cell memory formation after mild COVID-19. Sample share makes this clonotype medium-sized. Its antigen is unidentified. CDR3 size: 14 residues. CDR1 is SGHRS and CDR2 is YFSETQ in the germline V gene. Between the trimmed V and J ends, which lost 4 bases and 7 bases, there was a span of 18 bases. Study observations and caveats: While clones contracting from day 15 to 85 were balanced between CD4 and CD8, later expanders leaned CD4+.

TCRdb reanalysed the 5' RACE reads using MiXCR and keeps one entry per CDR3 protein. This table has 140,000 or so distinct CDR3 sequences, under 25% appearing once. This receptor was obtained from an adult woman who had mild COVID-19 (a few samples of this study predate the infection). Cell type and time point are not known. The gene calls are TRBV5-1 and TRBJ2-7; D is possibly TRBD2 (5 bases). Sequencing used PBMCs or a T cell subset sorted from them (not recorded which). CDR3 protein: CASSAAVGVGEQYF. The CDR3 DNA reads TGCGCCAGCAGCGCGGCCGTCGGGGTTGGGGAGCAGTACTTC.